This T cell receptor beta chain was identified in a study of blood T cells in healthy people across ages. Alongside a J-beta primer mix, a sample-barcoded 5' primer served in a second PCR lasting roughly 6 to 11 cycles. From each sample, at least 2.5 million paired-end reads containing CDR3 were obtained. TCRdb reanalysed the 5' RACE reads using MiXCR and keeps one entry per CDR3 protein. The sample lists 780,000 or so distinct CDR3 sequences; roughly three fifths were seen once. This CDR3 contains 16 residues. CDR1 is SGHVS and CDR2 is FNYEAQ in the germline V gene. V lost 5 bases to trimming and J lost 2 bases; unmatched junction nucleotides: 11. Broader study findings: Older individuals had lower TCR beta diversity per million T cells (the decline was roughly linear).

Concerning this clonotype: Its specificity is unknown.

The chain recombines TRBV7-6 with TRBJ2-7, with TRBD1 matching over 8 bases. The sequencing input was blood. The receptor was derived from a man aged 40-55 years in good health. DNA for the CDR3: TGTGCCAGCAGCCCCGGGACAGGTCGGGGGACCTACGAGCAGTACTTC. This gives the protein CASSPGTGRGTYEQYF.